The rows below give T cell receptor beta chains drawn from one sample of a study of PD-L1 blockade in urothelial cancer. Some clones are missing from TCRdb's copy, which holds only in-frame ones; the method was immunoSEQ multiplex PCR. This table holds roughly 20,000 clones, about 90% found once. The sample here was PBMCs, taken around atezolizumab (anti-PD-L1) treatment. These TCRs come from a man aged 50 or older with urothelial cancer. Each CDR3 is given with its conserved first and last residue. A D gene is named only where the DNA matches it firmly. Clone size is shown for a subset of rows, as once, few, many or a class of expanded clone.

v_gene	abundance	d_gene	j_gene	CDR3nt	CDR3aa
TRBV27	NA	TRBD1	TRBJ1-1	TGTGCCAGCAGTAAGCAGGGGGCGGACACTGAAGCTTTCTTT	CASSKQGADTEAFF
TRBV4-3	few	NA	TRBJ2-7	TGCGCCAGCAGCCAAGAAATGGTCGAAGCGCAGTACTTC	CASSQEMVEAQYF
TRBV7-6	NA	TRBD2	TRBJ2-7	TGTGCCAGCAGCACCCAGGGACTACCTGGAGACGAGCAGTACTTC	CASSTQGLPGDEQYF
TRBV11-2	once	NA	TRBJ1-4	TGTGCCAGCAGCTTCGGTGGGGCTTCTGGCGAAAAACTGTTTTTT	CASSFGGASGEKLFF
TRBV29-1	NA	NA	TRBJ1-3	TGCAGCGTTGAATGGCCAGGCCAAGGCAACACCGTATATTTT	CSVEWPGQGNTVYF
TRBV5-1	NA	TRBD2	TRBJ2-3	TGCGCCAGCAGCTTGACTAGCGGGGCGAGCACCCACACAGATACGCAGTATTTT	CASSLTSGASTHTDTQYF
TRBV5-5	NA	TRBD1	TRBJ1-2	TGTGCCAGCAGCTCGACAGGGGGGTATGGCTACACCTTC	CASSSTGGYGYTF
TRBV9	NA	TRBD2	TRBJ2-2	TGTGCCAGCAGCGTAGCTAAGGCTAGCGGGGGAAACACCGGGGAGCTGTTTTTT	CASSVAKASGGNTGELFF
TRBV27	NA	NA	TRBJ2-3	TGTGCCAGCAGTTGGGCCACAGATACGCAGTATTTT	CASSWATDTQYF
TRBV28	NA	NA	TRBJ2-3	TGTGCCAGCAGTTTACCCGATTTGCTACAGGCCGTGGATACGCAGTATTTT	CASSLPDLLQAVDTQYF
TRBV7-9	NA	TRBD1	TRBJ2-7	TGTGCCACCGCCCGGGACAGGGACCAAGCCTACGAGCAGTACTTC	CATARDRDQAYEQYF
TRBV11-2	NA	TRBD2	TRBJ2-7	TGTGCCAGCAGCACCCTAGCGGGGGCGACCTACGAGCAGTACTTC	CASSTLAGATYEQYF
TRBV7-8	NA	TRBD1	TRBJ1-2	TGTGCCAGCACCAAAGGGCAGGGGGGTGACTATGGCTACACCTTC	CASTKGQGGDYGYTF
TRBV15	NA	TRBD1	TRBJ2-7	TGTGCCACCAGCAGAGATCGTTACAGGGGGAGCTACGAGCAGTACTTC	CATSRDRYRGSYEQYF
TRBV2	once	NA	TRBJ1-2	TGTGCCAGCAGTGAACTCGGGACTTATGGCTACACCTTC	CASSELGTYGYTF
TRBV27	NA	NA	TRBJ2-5	TGTGCCAGCAGTTTAACGGGAGAGACCCAGTACTTC	CASSLTGETQYF
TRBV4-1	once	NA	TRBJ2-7	TGCGCCAGCAGCCAAGATTACCTTCCAGACTACGAGCAGTACTTC	CASSQDYLPDYEQYF
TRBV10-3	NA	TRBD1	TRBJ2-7	TGTGCCATCAGTCCACCGGACAGGGAACGCGAGCAGTACTTC	CAISPPDREREQYF
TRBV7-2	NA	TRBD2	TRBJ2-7	TGTGCCAGCAGCACATTAGCGGGAGGGGGGGAGCAGTACTTC	CASSTLAGGGEQYF
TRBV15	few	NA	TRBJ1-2	TGTGCCACCAGCAGAGATCAGAAGTCAGCTAACTATGGCTACACCTTC	CATSRDQKSANYGYTF
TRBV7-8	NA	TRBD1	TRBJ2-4	TGTGCCAGCAGCACTACAGGGGAAAACATTCAGTACTTC	CASSTTGENIQYF
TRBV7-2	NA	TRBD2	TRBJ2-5	TGTGCCAGCAGCTTAGTTCCAGCGGGGGCTCAAGAGACCCAGTACTTC	CASSLVPAGAQETQYF
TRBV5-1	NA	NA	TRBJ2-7	TGCGCCAGCAGCTTGGAGGCAGGGGTTGCCTACGAGCAGTACTTC	CASSLEAGVAYEQYF
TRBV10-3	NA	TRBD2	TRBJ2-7	TGTGCCATCAGTGAGTCGTACGTGGCCAGCCTGGTTAGCGGGGAGTCAGGCTCCTACGAGCAGTACTTC	CAISESYVASLVSGESGSYEQYF
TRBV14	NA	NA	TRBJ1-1	TGTGCCAGCAGCCAAGGGAGGGGCCAGAACACTGAAGCTTTCTTT	CASSQGRGQNTEAFF
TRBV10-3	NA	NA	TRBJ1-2	TGTGCCATCAGTGATCCCGAGGCAGGGGCACGGGGCTACACCTTC	CAISDPEAGARGYTF
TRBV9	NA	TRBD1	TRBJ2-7	TGTGCCAGCAGCACAGGACAGGGTTCCTACGAGCAGTACTTC	CASSTGQGSYEQYF
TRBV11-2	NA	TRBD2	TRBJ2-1	TGTGCCAGCAGCTTCACGACTTTGGCTAGCGGGGGGGGCTATGAGCAGTTCTTC	CASSFTTLASGGGYEQFF
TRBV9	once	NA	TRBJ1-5	TGTGCCAGCAGCGTAGGGAGCTTGAATCAGCCCCAGCATTTT	CASSVGSLNQPQHF
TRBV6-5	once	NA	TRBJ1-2	TGTGCCAGCAGTTACTCCGGACGGGGGGATGGCTACACCTTC	CASSYSGRGDGYTF
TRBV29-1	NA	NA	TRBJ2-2	TGCAGCGTTGCGTCGGGAGTGGGGACCGGGGAGCTGTTTTTT	CSVASGVGTGELFF
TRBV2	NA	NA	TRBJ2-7	TGTGCCAGCAGTCGAAAGCAGGTTTCCTACGAGCAGTACTTC	CASSRKQVSYEQYF
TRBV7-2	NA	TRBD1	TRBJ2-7	TGTGCCAGCAGCTTAGATGGACAGGGGTCCTACGAGCAGTACTTC	CASSLDGQGSYEQYF
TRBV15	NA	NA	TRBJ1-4	TGTGCCACCAGCAGAGACCTCAGGGGAGAGGCTAATGAAAAACTGTTTTTT	CATSRDLRGEANEKLFF
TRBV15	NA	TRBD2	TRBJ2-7	TGTGCCACCAGCAGAGGGGGGACTAGCGGCTACGAGCAGTACTTC	CATSRGGTSGYEQYF
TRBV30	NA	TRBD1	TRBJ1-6	TGTGCCTGGACCACCGGGACAGGTTCACCCCTCCACTTT	CAWTTGTGSPLHF
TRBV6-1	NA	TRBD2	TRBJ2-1	TGTGCCAGCGAACTAGCGGGGGTTTACAATGAGCAGTTCTTC	CASELAGVYNEQFF
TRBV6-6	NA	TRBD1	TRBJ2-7	TGTGCCAGCACAGGGGGCTACGAGCAGTACTTC	CASTGGYEQYF
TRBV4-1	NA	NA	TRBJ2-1	TGCGCCAGCAGCTCCCGGGACTTCGACCTGGGTGAGCAGTTCTTC	CASSSRDFDLGEQFF
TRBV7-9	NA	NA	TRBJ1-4	TGTGCCAGCAGCTCCGGGATCTCGATTACTAATGAAAAACTGTTTTTT	CASSSGISITNEKLFF
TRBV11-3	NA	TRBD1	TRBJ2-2	TGTGCCAGCAGCTTAGCCTCGACAGGGTACACCGGGGAGCTGTTTTTT	CASSLASTGYTGELFF
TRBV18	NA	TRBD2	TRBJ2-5	TGTGCCAGCTCACCGCTCCCGACTAGCGGGTTGGGGGAGACCCAGTACTTC	CASSPLPTSGLGETQYF
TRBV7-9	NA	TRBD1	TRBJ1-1	TGTGCCAGCAGCCTCCAGGGACAGGCGAACACTGAAGCTTTCTTT	CASSLQGQANTEAFF
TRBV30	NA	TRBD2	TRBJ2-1	TGTGCCTGGACTAGCGGGACTCCGATGTTCTTC	CAWTSGTPMFF
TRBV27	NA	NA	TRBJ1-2	TGTGCCAGCAGTTTGGAAGCCCAGGGGCATGGCTACACCTTC	CASSLEAQGHGYTF
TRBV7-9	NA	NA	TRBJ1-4	TGTGCCAGCAGAAAGTTCCGGGGGGGACTGAAGAATGAAAAACTGTTTTTT	CASRKFRGGLKNEKLFF